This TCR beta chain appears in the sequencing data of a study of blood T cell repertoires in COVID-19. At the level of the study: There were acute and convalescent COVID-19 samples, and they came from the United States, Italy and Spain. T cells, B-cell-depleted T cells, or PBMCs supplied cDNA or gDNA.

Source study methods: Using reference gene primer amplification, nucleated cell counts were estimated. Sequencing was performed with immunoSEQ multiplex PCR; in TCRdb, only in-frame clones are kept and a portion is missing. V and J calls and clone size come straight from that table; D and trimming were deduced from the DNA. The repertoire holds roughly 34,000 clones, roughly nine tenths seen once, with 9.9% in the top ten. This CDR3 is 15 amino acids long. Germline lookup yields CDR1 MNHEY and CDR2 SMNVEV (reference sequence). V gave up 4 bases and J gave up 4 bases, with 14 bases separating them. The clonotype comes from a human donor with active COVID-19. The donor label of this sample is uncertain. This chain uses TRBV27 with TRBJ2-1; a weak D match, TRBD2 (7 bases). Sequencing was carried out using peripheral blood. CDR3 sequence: CASSYVGGAYNEQFF. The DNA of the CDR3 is TGTGCCAGCAGTTATGTAGGGGGGGCTTACAATGAGCAGTTCTTC.